This TCR beta chain derives from a study of blood T cell repertoires in COVID-19. Study-wide background: Donors in the United States, Italy and Spain gave samples during acute or convalescent COVID-19.

Trimming removed 6 bases from V and 3 bases from J, with 20 bases in between. The germline V gene has CDR1 MNHEY and CDR2 SMNVEV (reference sequence). This CDR3 contains 16 residues. Source study methods: Using reference gene primer amplification, nucleated cell counts were estimated. Method: immunoSEQ multiplex PCR; TCRdb's copy keeps in-frame clones and lacks some. V and J calls plus clone size are reproduced from that table; the DNA served to infer D and trimming. Found here are about 62,000 clones, 76% of them singletons; the top ten hold roughly 6.7%. V and J are TRBV27 and TRBJ1-1; D is undetermined. Sample: peripheral blood. This clonotype was obtained from a woman aged 45-65 years with active or convalescent COVID-19. The CDR3 DNA follows: TGTGCCAGCAGCTCTTATCGGGTATCCGGGTACACTGAAGCTTTCTTT. Its translation is CASSSYRVSGYTEAFF.